Sequencing of this T cell receptor beta chain was carried out in a study of breast tumors, draining lymph nodes, adjacent tissues. Study findings and constraints: That most tumor T cells come from lymph nodes remained unproven. Tumor TCR diversity was below lymph nodes but above nontumor tissue. Data fit most tumor T cells coming from lymph node, expanding in tumor.

Germline V lookup: CDR1 DFQATT, CDR2 SNEGSKA (reference sequence). The V end lost 4 bases, the J end lost 12 bases, and 22 bases lay between the germline ends. This CDR3 region has 13 residues. This clonotype was found many times. Its antigen is unidentified. Samples came from axillary lymph nodes draining the breast cancer. One entry per CDR3 protein, called by TCRdb with MiXCR from the multiplex PCR reads. The table lists tens of thousands of distinct CDR3 sequences, around 30% of them singletons. V usage is TRBV20-1 and J usage is TRBJ2-7; D unresolved. Sequenced sample: axillary lymph node tissue. The TCR originated in a female donor with breast cancer. Some clones in this sample may be carry-over from other donors' samples. CDR3 nucleotides: TGCAGTGCTATTTCTAGGGCCCAGGTCCCTCCGTACTTC. Protein sequence: CSAISRAQVPPYF.